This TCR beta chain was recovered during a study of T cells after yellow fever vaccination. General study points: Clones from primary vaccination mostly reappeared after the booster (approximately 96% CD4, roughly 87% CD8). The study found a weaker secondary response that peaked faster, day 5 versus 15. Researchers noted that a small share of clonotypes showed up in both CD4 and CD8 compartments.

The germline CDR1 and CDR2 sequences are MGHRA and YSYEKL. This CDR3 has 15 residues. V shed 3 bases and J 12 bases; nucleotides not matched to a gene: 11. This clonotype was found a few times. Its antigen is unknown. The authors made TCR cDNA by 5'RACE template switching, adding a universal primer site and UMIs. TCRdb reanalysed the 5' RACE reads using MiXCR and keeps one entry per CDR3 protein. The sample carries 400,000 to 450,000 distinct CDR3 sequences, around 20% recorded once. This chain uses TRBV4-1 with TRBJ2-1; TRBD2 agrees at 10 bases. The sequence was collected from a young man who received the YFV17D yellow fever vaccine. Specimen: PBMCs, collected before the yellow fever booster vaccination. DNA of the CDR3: TGCGCCAGCAGCCAGAGGGGAAGCGGGGGGGCCCGGCAGTTCTTC. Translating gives CASSQRGSGGARQFF.